The 5 T cell receptor beta chains below all came from one sample that was sequenced in a study of blood T cell repertoires in COVID-19. Profiled with immunoSEQ multiplex PCR; TCRdb holds only in-frame clones, not every one. The sample records 150,000 to 200,000 clones, about nine tenths being singletons. What was sequenced was PBMCs or T cells enriched from blood (not recorded which). The receptors shown here come from a woman in her thirties who had recovered from COVID-19.

The CDR3 sequence is CASSLSTGGETQYF. CDR3 DNA sequence: TGTGCCAGCAGCTTAAGCACAGGAGGGGAGACCCAGTACTTC. This sequence joins TRBV7-3 and TRBJ2-5; D might be TRBD2 (6 bases). The V gene's germline CDR1 is SGHTA and CDR2 FQGTGA. V was trimmed by 1 base and J by 5 bases, leaving 11 bases between them. The CDR3 has 14 residues.

The chain couples TRBV4-2 to TRBJ2-7; a weak D match, TRBD2 (5 bases). With 0 bases removed from V and 5 bases from J, the gap between germline ends came to 8 bases. CDR3 length: 13 amino acids. CDR1 LGHNA and CDR2 YNFKEQ come from the germline V gene. The CDR3 nucleotides are TGTGCCAGCAGCCAAGACGCGGGTCACGAGCAGTACTTC. Amino acids: CASSQDAGHEQYF.

This clone has only one observation. V gene TRBV20-1 combines with J gene TRBJ2-5; 7 bases are shared with TRBD2. CDR3 length: 15 residues. Trimming cost V 3 bases and J 1 base; bases outside gene matches: 8. The V gene's germline CDR1 is DFQATT and CDR2 SNEGSKA (reference sequence). As DNA, the CDR3 is TGCAGTGCTAGTGTCCGAGCGGGACCCCAAGAGACCCAGTACTTC. It specifies CSASVRAGPQETQYF.

The chain carries TRBV9 and TRBJ2-5; 14 nucleotides agree with TRBD2. This CDR3 is 17 amino acids long. Per germline, CDR1 SGDLS and CDR2 YYNGEE. Germline trimming cut 3 bases from V and 1 base from J; bases unmatched to any gene: 5. This CDR3 reads CASSEGTSGGSQETQYF. The DNA for the CDR3 is TGTGCCAGCAGCGAGGGGACTAGCGGGGGTTCCCAAGAGACCCAGTACTTC.

V and J are TRBV21-1 and TRBJ2-3; the D call TRBD2 from the table was never checked on the DNA. TRBV21-1 is termed a pseudogene. The CDR3 spans 15 residues. The CDR3 sequence is CASSNPVPVPDTQYF. In nucleotides, the CDR3 is TGTGCCAGCAGCAATCCTGTCCCCGTCCCAGATACGCAGTATTTT.